Listed here are 29 T cell receptor beta chains from one sample, sequenced in a study of blood T cell repertoires in COVID-19 (dated by TCRdb to the early 2020s). The receptor library was made with the immunoSEQ multiplex PCR assay. As stored in TCRdb, this immuneACCESS dataset retains in-frame rearrangements with V and J assigned. A fraction of the clones does not appear; measured against another copy, unresolved V genes explain less than half of the discrepancy, and the remainder lacks a known reason. The sample table shows some 58,000 clones, and 83% are seen once. The ten largest clonotypes hold 10% to 13% of the sample. Source material: peripheral blood. These receptors came from a man aged 50 to 60 with COVID-19, enrolled during active disease.

V usage is TRBV7-8 and J usage is TRBJ1-1; TRBD1 is a possible D gene (5 bases). The CDR3 sequence is 13 residues long. Germline CDR1 reads SGHVS; CDR2 reads FQNEAQ. Trimming left V 3 bases short and J 4 bases short, with 9 bases between. DNA of the CDR3: TGTGCCAGCAGCTTCGGGGGTCCCACTGAAGCTTTCTTT. Translating gives CASSFGGPTEAFF.

This rearrangement joins TRBV28 to TRBJ2-5; no firm D call. The germline V gene encodes CDR1 MDHEN and CDR2 SYDVKM. The CDR3 is 13 amino acids. Trimming pared 3 bases from V and 6 bases from J, leaving 11 bases between. The CDR3 sequence: CASSFPQSQTQYF. CDR3 DNA sequence: TGTGCCAGCAGTTTTCCACAGAGCCAGACCCAGTACTTC.

V is TRBV29-1 and J is TRBJ1-2, with 7 bases fitting TRBD1. V shed 4 bases, J shed 2 bases, and the junction held 4 bases outside the gene matches. The CDR3 is 13 residues long. The V gene's germline CDR1 is SQVTM and CDR2 ANQGSEA. The CDR3 DNA reads as TGCAGCGTTGCCCAGGGACAGAACTATGGCTACACCTTC. Translating it yields CSVAQGQNYGYTF.

The V gene is TRBV28, the J gene TRBJ2-1; TRBD1 matches at 7 bases. Germline CDR1 is MDHEN and CDR2 is SYDVKM. J lost 5 bases, V lost 7 bases, and 11 bases had no gene match. CDR3 size: 15 residues. As DNA, the CDR3 is TGTGCCAGCACCAACGAAGGGGGCGGTCACAATGAGCAGTTCTTC. Translating it yields CASTNEGGGHNEQFF.

This chain connects TRBV4-3 to TRBJ1-4, with D unresolved. The germline gives CDR1 LGHNA, CDR2 YSLEER. V lost 2 bases and J 0 bases, leaving 16 bases between the germline ends. This CDR3 is 18 amino acids long. For the CDR3, the DNA is TGCGCCAGCAGCCAAAACACCCTTACCCCAACAACTAATGAAAAACTGTTTTTT. Its protein is CASSQNTLTPTTNEKLFF.

V and J are TRBV6-5 and TRBJ1-2; D uncertain. CDR1 is MNHEY, CDR2 SVGAGI, per germline. CDR3 size: 13 residues. V lost 6 bases and J lost 8, with 16 bases in between. CDR3 sequence (DNA): TGTGCCAGCAGCAACCCGGGATCGCTCGGCTACACCTTC. It is translated as CASSNPGSLGYTF.

The genes are TRBV14 and TRBJ2-5; TRBD1 agrees at 8 bases. After removal of 5 bases from V and 4 bases from J, the junction contained 3 bases not matched to a gene. CDR3 length: 13 residues. CDR1 and CDR2 (germline): SGHDN, FVKESK. The DNA of the CDR3 is TGTGCCAGCAGCACCAGGGGGCGAGAGACCCAGTACTTC. Its translation is CASSTRGRETQYF.

This clone was seen a handful of times. The chain employs TRBV4-1 and TRBJ1-4; no firm D call. The V end was cut by 2 bases, the J end by 2 bases, with 12 bases between. The CDR3 spans 16 residues. CDR1 is MGHRA, CDR2 YSYEKL, per germline. The CDR3 sequence is CASSQLPTGTNEKLFF. The CDR3 DNA sequence: TGCGCCAGCAGCCAACTACCGACGGGGACTAATGAAAAACTGTTTTTT.

The chain combines TRBV19 with TRBJ1-6, with TRBD1 as a possible D gene (5 bases). V shed 6 bases and J shed 9 bases, with 18 bases lying between them. This CDR3 region has 15 residues. Germline V gene lookup returns CDR1 LNHDA and CDR2 SQIVND (reference sequence). DNA for the CDR3: TGTGCCAGTAGGCAAGGACAAGGTGTTGGTTCACCCCTCCACTTT. Translating gives CASRQGQGVGSPLHF.

CDR3: CAISSSPGQGTSGSSYEQYF. The CDR3 DNA follows: TGTGCCATCAGTTCATCCCCGGGACAGGGGACTAGCGGGAGCTCCTACGAGCAGTACTTC. The chain links TRBV10-3 to TRBJ2-7; 14 bases match TRBD2. V lost 5 bases, J lost 0 bases, and 15 bases stayed unmatched. CDR1 is ENHRY and CDR2 is SYGVKD in the germline V gene. The CDR3 spans 20 residues.

The chain couples TRBV6-5 to TRBJ2-2, with D unclear. Germline V gives CDR1 MNHEY, CDR2 SVGAGI. V was clipped by 2 bases and J by 7 bases, with 11 bases between them. The CDR3 length is 14 residues. CDR3 in amino acids: CASSYARFGGELFF. The CDR3 DNA follows: TGTGCCAGCAGTTACGCTAGATTTGGCGGGGAGCTGTTTTTT.

The chain carries TRBV2 and TRBJ2-1; 8 nucleotides match TRBD2. V gave up 4 bases and J gave up 8 bases; unmatched junction bases: 10. The CDR3 is made up of 15 amino acids. Germline loops: CDR1 SNHLY, CDR2 FYNNEI. The CDR3 nucleotides are TGTGCCAGCAGTGTTAGCGGGATTACAATTTATGAGCAGTTCTTC. Protein sequence: CASSVSGITIYEQFF.

The chain combines TRBV4-1 with TRBJ2-2; 12 bases agree with TRBD1. The V and J ends lost 2 bases and 3 bases, in that order; junction bases with no gene match: 4. This CDR3 comprises 17 residues. Germline loops: CDR1 MGHRA, CDR2 YSYEKL. The CDR3 sequence is CASSQPGTGGYTGELFF. The CDR3 DNA reads as TGCGCCAGCAGCCAACCCGGGACAGGGGGCTACACCGGGGAGCTGTTTTTT.

V is TRBV15 and J is TRBJ1-2, with D maybe TRBD1 (6 bases). CDR1 is LNHNV, CDR2 YYDKDF, per germline (reference sequence). Between the trimmed V and J ends, which lost 0 bases and 7 bases, there was a span of 12 bases. The CDR3 runs to 14 residues. CDR3 in DNA: TGTGCCACCAGCAGAGATCGTCCCAGGGGTGGCTACACCTTC. Protein: CATSRDRPRGGYTF.

CDR3 coding DNA: TGTGCCAGCAGTTTAGATATGCGAGAGACCCAGTACTTC. This gives the protein CASSLDMRETQYF. The chain joins TRBV28 to TRBJ2-5; D is ambiguous. This CDR3 has 13 residues. In germline, CDR1 is MDHEN, CDR2 SYDVKM. The ends were cut back, 2 bases at V and 4 bases at J, with 8 bases in the middle.

The genes are TRBV30 and TRBJ2-1; possible D gene TRBD1, 5 bases. V shed 5 bases and J shed 5 bases, with 16 bases lying between them. The germline V gene has CDR1 GTSNPN and CDR2 SVGIG (reference sequence). The CDR3 extends over 14 amino acids. The CDR3 region is CAWDGAAPHNEQFF. CDR3 in DNA: TGTGCCTGGGATGGGGCGGCCCCTCACAATGAGCAGTTCTTC.

This chain links TRBV11-2 with TRBJ2-3; 13 nucleotides align to TRBD2. The CDR3 is 16 amino acids. From germline, CDR1 is SGHAT and CDR2 FQNNGV. J gave up 4 bases and V 2 bases, and 3 bases lay outside the gene matches. The CDR3 sequence is CASSLRTSGGADTQYF. CDR3 bases: TGTGCCAGCAGCTTACGGACTAGCGGGGGCGCAGATACGCAGTATTTT. Full variable domain (remainder filled in from reference TRBV11-2 and TRBJ2-3): EAGVAQSPRYKIIEKRQSVAFWCNPISGHATLYWYQQILGQGPKLLIQFQNNGVVDDSQLPKDRFSAERLKGVDSTLKIQPAKLEDSAVYLCASSLRTSGGADTQYFGPGTRLTVL.

This chain links TRBV28 with TRBJ2-1; D remains ambiguous. This CDR3 has 13 residues. From germline, CDR1 is MDHEN and CDR2 SYDVKM. Trimming cost V 5 bases and J 8 bases, with 13 bases left between them. CDR3 bases: TGTGCCAGCAGTCTTATGTCTATCCATGAGCAGTTCTTC. Its translation is CASSLMSIHEQFF. The whole variable domain, filled in from reference TRBV28 and TRBJ2-1, reads DVKVTQSSRYLVKRTGEKVFLECVQDMDHENMFWYRQDPGLGLRLIYFSYDVKMKEKGDIPEGYSVSREKKERFSLILESASTNQTSMYLCASSLMSIHEQFFGPGTRLTVL.

Of note for this clone: The junction shows a germline mismatch at one end, possibly a read error. CDR3 DNA: TGTGCCACCAGCTTAGGGGGCTCTGGGAACACTGAAGCTTTCTTT. It codes for CATSLGGSGNTEAFF. The chain employs TRBV7-2 and TRBJ1-1; TRBD1 aligns across 7 bases. Per the germline V gene, CDR1 is SGHTA and CDR2 is FQGNSA. This CDR3 has 15 residues. The variable domain in full, with the rest retrieved from reference TRBV7-2 and TRBJ1-1, is GAGVSQSPSNKVTEKGKDVELRCDPISGHTALYWYRQSLGQGLEFLIYFQGNSAPDKSGLPSDRFSAERTGGSVSTLTIQRTQQEDSAVYLCATSLGGSGNTEAFFGQGTRLTVV.

This sequence joins TRBV6-5 and TRBJ1-6, with D hard to call. This CDR3 has 15 amino acids. Trimming stripped 5 bases from V and 4 bases from J, with 12 bases between. Germline V gene data show CDR1 as MNHEY and CDR2 as SVGAGI. CDR3 loop: CASSRGLGYNSPLHF. CDR3 sequence (DNA): TGTGCCAGCAGTCGGGGATTAGGGTATAATTCACCCCTCCACTTT.

The V call is TRBV3-1 (or the pseudogene TRBV3-2), the J call TRBJ2-7; 11 bases map to TRBD2. From germline, CDR1 is LGHDT and CDR2 YNNKEL (reference sequence). The junction had 4 bases not matched to a gene; V was cut back by 6 bases and J by 6 bases. CDR3 size: 13 residues. CDR3 amino acids: CASRVGTSGEQYF. The CDR3 DNA follows: TGTGCCAGCAGGGTCGGGACTAGCGGCGAGCAGTACTTC.

This clone was counted only a few times. CDR3 bases: TGTGCCAGCAGTTACTCTCAGAGACAGGGGGCTAAAGAGCAGTACTTC. Its translation: CASSYSQRQGAKEQYF. The chain recombines TRBV6-5 with TRBJ2-7; TRBD1 agrees at 10 bases. The CDR3 extends over 16 amino acids. CDR1 and CDR2 (germline): MNHEY, SVGAGI. V lost 0 bases to trimming and J lost 7 bases; unmatched junction nucleotides: 9.

The chain has TRBV6-6 and TRBJ1-5, with D uncertain. In germline, CDR1 is MNHNY, CDR2 SVGAGI (reference sequence). Deletions cut 4 bases from V and 3 bases from J, with 16 bases between. The CDR3 is 16 residues long. This CDR3 is CASSSPRGSSNQPQHF. CDR3 DNA sequence: TGTGCCAGCAGTTCCCCCCGGGGATCCTCCAATCAGCCCCAGCATTTT.

V gene TRBV11-2 combines with J gene TRBJ1-1; D gene unclear. The germline CDR1 and CDR2 sequences are SGHAT and FQNNGV. CDR3 length: 14 residues. V lost 2 bases and J 5 bases, leaving 12 bases between the germline ends. DNA of the CDR3: TGTGCCAGCAGCTTACCCCTTTTTGAGACTGAAGCTTTCTTT. Amino acid sequence: CASSLPLFETEAFF.

CDR3 protein: CASSLSGGREEQFF. In DNA form, the CDR3 reads TGTGCCAGCAGCTTAAGCGGGGGCAGGGAAGAGCAGTTCTTC. V gene TRBV7-3 combines with J gene TRBJ2-1; D is perhaps TRBD2 (7 bases). The CDR3 has 14 residues. Trimming removed 1 base at V and 10 bases at J, with 14 bases between. Germline CDR1 SGHTA, CDR2 FQGTGA.

This chain joins TRBV3-1 (or the pseudogene TRBV3-2) and TRBJ2-3; D is uncertain. CDR3 length: 13 residues. Germline assignment: CDR1 LGHDT and CDR2 YNNKEL (reference sequence). Trimming took 3 bases from V and 5 from J, leaving 9 bases between them. CDR3 nucleotide sequence: TGTGCCAGCAGCCACCTCACTTTAGATACGCAGTATTTT. Its translation: CASSHLTLDTQYF.

This chain uses TRBV6-6 with TRBJ2-5; 16 bases align to TRBD2. CDR1 and CDR2 (germline): MNHNY, SVGAGI (reference sequence). The CDR3 loop spans 18 amino acids. The V and J ends lost 5 bases and 4 bases, in that order; junction bases with no gene match: 10. This CDR3 is CASSRPGLAGGPGETQYF. The CDR3 nucleotides read TGTGCCAGCAGTCGGCCGGGACTAGCGGGAGGGCCAGGAGAGACCCAGTACTTC.

This clone was seen just once. This chain uses TRBV13 with TRBJ2-5; 10 nucleotides line up with TRBD2. V gave up 5 bases and J gave up 2 bases; unmatched junction bases: 2. Germline V lookup: CDR1 PRHDT, CDR2 FYEKMQ (reference sequence). CDR3 size: 14 residues. The CDR3 loop is CASSAGLAQETQYF. The CDR3 region has the DNA TGTGCCAGCAGCGCGGGACTAGCGCAAGAGACCCAGTACTTC.

This clone has only a few counts. The gene calls are TRBV19 and TRBJ2-7; 8 nucleotides line up with TRBD2. The germline V gene has CDR1 LNHDA and CDR2 SQIVND (reference sequence). Trimming removed 2 bases from V and 2 bases from J; junction bases left unmatched: 2. The CDR3 runs 14 residues. CDR3 residues: CASSIPGLAYEQYF. The CDR3 bases are TGTGCCAGTAGTATACCGGGACTAGCCTACGAGCAGTACTTC.